A selection of T cell receptor beta chains follows, all from one sample in a study of cytomegalovirus exposure and HLA in healthy donors. Produced via immunoSEQ multiplex PCR; TCRdb's table is partial and in-frame only. The sample consists of about 90,000 clones, about three fifths of them appearing once. The sample was PBMCs. Every receptor here comes from a man younger than 45 in good health and CMV-seronegative. CDR3s include the opening cysteine and the closing phenylalanine or tryptophan. The D gene is left open where the match is weak. The listing skips clone size in some rows; elsewhere it reads once, few, many or a size class.

d_call	v_call	clone_size	j_call	cdr3_length	cdr3_aa	cdr3_nt
TRBD1	TRBV6-4	.	TRBJ1-1	13	CASSDTGGTEAFF	TGTGCCAGCAGTGACACAGGGGGCACTGAAGCTTTCTTT
TRBD2	TRBV9	.	TRBJ2-5	16	CASSVVLAGAAETQYF	TGTGCCAGCAGCGTAGTACTAGCGGGAGCGGCGGAGACCCAGTACTTC
TRBD1	TRBV6-5	once	TRBJ1-5	15	CASSYSRTGGQPQHF	TGTGCCAGCAGTTACTCGAGGACAGGGGGACAGCCCCAGCATTTT
TRBD1	TRBV7-6	.	TRBJ2-5	14	CASSVRQGAGGQYF	TGTGCCAGCAGCGTACGACAGGGGGCCGGCGGGCAGTACTTC
TRBD1	TRBV30	.	TRBJ1-5	16	CAWSPVPATGTQPQHF	TGTGCCTGGAGCCCCGTGCCCGCGACAGGGACTCAGCCCCAGCATTTT
TRBD1	TRBV29-1	.	TRBJ2-3	15	CSVEIGQGSTDTQYF	TGCAGCGTTGAGATCGGACAGGGTAGTACAGATACGCAGTATTTT
.	TRBV2	few	TRBJ2-3	14	CASSAILYTDTQYF	TGTGCCAGCAGTGCGATACTATACACAGATACGCAGTATTTT
.	TRBV7-3	.	TRBJ2-7	15	CASSLGARGRDEQYF	TGTGCCAGCAGCTTAGGCGCCAGGGGACGGGACGAGCAGTACTTC
.	TRBV28	.	TRBJ1-1	14	CASNQAGRNTEAFF	TGTGCCAGCAACCAGGCAGGGCGAAACACTGAAGCTTTCTTT
.	TRBV10-3	few	TRBJ1-4	16	CAISDPLGGGGEKLFF	TGTGCCATCAGTGACCCGCTGGGGGGGGGCGGTGAAAAACTGTTTTTT
TRBD1	TRBV6-6	.	TRBJ1-1	14	CASSTTGGITEAFF	TGTGCCAGCAGCACCACAGGGGGCATCACTGAAGCTTTCTTT
TRBD1	TRBV19	.	TRBJ2-7	14	CASSIGQGSHEQYF	TGTGCCAGTAGTATAGGACAGGGGAGTCACGAGCAGTACTTC
.	TRBV19	.	TRBJ1-2	12	CASSMDSYGYTF	TGTGCCAGTAGTATGGACAGTTATGGCTACACCTTC
TRBD1	TRBV7-9	.	TRBJ1-2	14	CASSLGGLDRGLPF	TGTGCCAGCAGCTTAGGAGGACTCGACAGGGGCCTCCCCTTC
TRBD2	TRBV19	once	TRBJ2-1	16	CASSIDLAGGRNEQFF	TGTGCCAGTAGTATAGATCTGGCGGGGGGGAGGAATGAGCAGTTCTTC
.	TRBV7-9	.	TRBJ1-1	13	CASSSNRGTEAFF	TGTGCCAGCAGCTCTAACCGGGGAACTGAAGCTTTCTTT
.	TRBV2	.	TRBJ2-7	13	CASKRHGPYEQYF	TGTGCCAGCAAGAGACACGGCCCCTACGAGCAGTACTTC
TRBD1	TRBV29-1	few	TRBJ1-1	16	CSVTGAQGEWVTEAFF	TGCAGCGTCACAGGGGCACAGGGGGAGTGGGTCACTGAAGCTTTCTTT
.	TRBV6-4	few	TRBJ1-1	13	CASSDSPDSEAFF	TGTGCCAGTTCGGACAGCCCGGACTCTGAAGCTTTCTTT
TRBD1	TRBV7-3	.	TRBJ2-1	18	CASSLGDRGKDPYNEQFF	TGTGCCAGCAGCTTAGGGGACAGGGGGAAAGACCCCTACAATGAGCAGTTCTTC
.	TRBV5-8	.	TRBJ1-1	16	CASSLWLNSGNTEAFF	TGTGCCAGCAGCTTGTGGTTGAATAGCGGGAACACTGAAGCTTTCTTT
TRBD2	TRBV7-9	.	TRBJ2-2	16	CASSLGGGGAPGELFF	TGTGCCAGCAGCTTAGGCGGCGGGGGGGCCCCCGGGGAGCTGTTTTTT
TRBD1	TRBV29-1	.	TRBJ1-1	13	CSVAQGVYTEAFF	TGCAGCGTGGCCCAGGGGGTCTACACTGAAGCTTTCTTT
.	TRBV16	.	TRBJ2-1	13	CAAAGSSYNEQFF	TGTGCCGCCGCCGGGAGCTCCTACAATGAGCAGTTCTTC
.	TRBV5-1	.	TRBJ2-7	14	CASSPAFGVSEQYF	TGCGCCAGCAGCCCGGCCTTCGGGGTAAGCGAGCAGTACTTC
TRBD2	TRBV6-6	.	TRBJ2-7	14	CASRPLAEVYEQYF	TGTGCCAGCAGGCCACTAGCGGAAGTCTACGAGCAGTACTTC
.	TRBV29-1	.	TRBJ2-7	13	CSVTMTGYYEQYF	TGCAGCGTGACCATGACGGGGTACTACGAGCAGTACTTC
.	TRBV5-4	.	TRBJ2-1	11	CASLEGDEQFF	TGTGCCAGCCTTGAAGGGGATGAGCAGTTCTTC
TRBD1	TRBV7-6	.	TRBJ2-5	16	CASSLTSSGGKETQYF	TGTGCCAGCAGTCTTACTAGTTCAGGGGGCAAGGAGACCCAGTACTTC
TRBD2	TRBV15	.	TRBJ2-5	17	CATSRTYPSGFKETQYF	TGTGCCACCAGCAGAACATACCCTAGCGGTTTTAAAGAGACCCAGTACTTC
.	TRBV6-5	.	TRBJ2-2	14	CASSYLQLSGELFF	TGTGCCAGCAGTTACTTACAGCTATCCGGGGAGCTGTTTTTT
TRBD1	TRBV7-3	.	TRBJ1-2	14	CASSSTTGGNGYTF	TGTGCCAGCAGCTCCACAACAGGGGGAAACGGCTACACCTTC
TRBD1	TRBV11-3	.	TRBJ1-1	16	CASSLDGRGGSDEAFF	TGTGCCAGCAGCTTAGATGGTCGAGGGGGCAGTGATGAAGCTTTCTTT
.	TRBV6-5	.	TRBJ1-3	15	CASSRAGAKGHTIYF	TGTGCCAGCAGCAGAGCGGGGGCCAAGGGCCACACCATATATTTT
TRBD2	TRBV7-2	.	TRBJ2-1	19	CASSLVSVDSGSSYNEQFF	TGTGCCAGCAGCTTAGTTTCGGTGGATAGCGGGAGCTCCTACAATGAGCAGTTCTTC
.	TRBV7-2	.	TRBJ1-5	14	CASSERQLNQPQHF	TGTGCCAGCAGCGAGAGACAGCTCAATCAGCCCCAGCATTTT
TRBD1	TRBV29-1	few	TRBJ1-1	13	CSAGQGLNTEAFF	TGCAGCGCCGGACAGGGTTTGAACACTGAAGCTTTCTTT
TRBD1	TRBV13	.	TRBJ2-2	16	CASSTGGQGKTGELFF	TGTGCCAGCAGCACGGGGGGACAGGGTAAAACCGGGGAGCTGTTTTTT
TRBD1	TRBV30	.	TRBJ1-6	13	CAWTDRGDSPLHF	TGTGCCTGGACGGACAGGGGTGATTCACCCCTCCACTTT
TRBD1	TRBV27	.	TRBJ2-7	17	CASSPAHRGPLSYEQYF	TGTGCCAGCAGTCCAGCTCACAGGGGGCCGTTATCCTACGAGCAGTACTTC
TRBD1	TRBV4-3	.	TRBJ1-6	16	CASSQDFEGAGSPLHF	TGCGCCAGCAGCCAAGATTTTGAGGGGGCTGGGTCACCCCTCCACTTT
.	TRBV29-1	few	TRBJ2-3	13	CSVDRPSTDTQYF	TGCAGCGTGGACAGACCTAGCACAGATACGCAGTATTTT
.	TRBV19	.	TRBJ1-5	15	CASSILDGYNQPQHF	TGTGCCAGTAGTATCCTAGACGGATACAATCAGCCCCAGCATTTT
TRBD1	TRBV7-9	.	TRBJ2-1	16	CSSSKGASYVVSEQFF	TGTTCCAGCAGCAAGGGGGCTAGCTATGTTGTTTCGGAGCAGTTCTTC
TRBD1	TRBV5-5	.	TRBJ2-5	15	CASSQLQGIVETQYF	TGTGCCAGCAGCCAGCTACAGGGGATCGTAGAGACCCAGTACTTC
.	TRBV30	few	TRBJ2-5	12	CAWRDRTETQYF	TGTGCCTGGAGAGACAGGACGGAGACCCAGTACTTC
TRBD2	TRBV6-4	.	TRBJ2-3	15	CASSPSAGGGDTQYF	TGTGCCAGCTCCCCCTCGGCGGGGGGTGGAGATACGCAGTATTTT
TRBD1	TRBV6-6	.	TRBJ2-4	13	CASSDRGFYIQYF	TGTGCCAGCAGTGACAGGGGGTTTTACATTCAGTACTTC